This T cell receptor beta chain appears in the sequencing data of a study of cytomegalovirus exposure and HLA in healthy donors. Study-level points and caveats: Subsequent analysis revealed that first-cohort TCR clusters tended to co-occur in the roughly 120 validation repertoires. Some TCR beta chains (164 of them) were listed as cytomegalovirus-associated. In vitro work confirmed that a few CMV-associated chains recognize CMV antigens. Many donors shared some public TCRs, even though most TCR sequences were rare.

Here immunoSEQ multiplex PCR was the method, and the copy in TCRdb shows in-frame clones only, minus some. The data hold fewer than 60,000 clones, with 85% to 95% observed a single time. Germline V lookup: CDR1 LNHNV, CDR2 YYDKDF (reference sequence). J was trimmed by 7 bases and V by 4 bases; bases with no gene match: 14. This CDR3 comprises 16 residues. Of note for this clone: Its cognate antigen is unknown.

Sequenced material: PBMCs. The rearrangement joins TRBV15 to TRBJ1-2; 8 nucleotides match TRBD1. This sequence was found in a woman aged 18-29 years in good health and CMV-seropositive. Here the CDR3 DNA reads TGTGCCACCAGCACCCGGATGACAGGGGACAGCACTGGCTACACCTTC. It is translated as CATSTRMTGDSTGYTF.